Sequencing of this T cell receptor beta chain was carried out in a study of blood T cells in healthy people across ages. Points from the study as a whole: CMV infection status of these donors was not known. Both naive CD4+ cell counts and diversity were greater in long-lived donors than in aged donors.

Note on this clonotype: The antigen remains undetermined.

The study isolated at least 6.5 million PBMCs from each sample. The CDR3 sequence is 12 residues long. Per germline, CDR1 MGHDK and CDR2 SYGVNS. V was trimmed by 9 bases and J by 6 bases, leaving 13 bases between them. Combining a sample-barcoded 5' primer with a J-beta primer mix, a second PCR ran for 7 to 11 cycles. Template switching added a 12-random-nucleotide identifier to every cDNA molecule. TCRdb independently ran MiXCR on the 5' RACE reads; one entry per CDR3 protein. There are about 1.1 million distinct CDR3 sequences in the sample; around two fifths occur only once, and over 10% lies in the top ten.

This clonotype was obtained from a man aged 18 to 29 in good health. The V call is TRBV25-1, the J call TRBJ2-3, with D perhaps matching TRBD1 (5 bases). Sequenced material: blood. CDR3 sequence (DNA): TGTGCCAGTCGAAGGGGAAAGGATACGCAGTATTTT. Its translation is CASRRGKDTQYF.